Following are 22 T cell receptor beta chains from one sample sequenced in a study of radiotherapy plus CTLA-4 blockade in lung cancer. Clones were read by immunoSEQ multiplex PCR, and TCRdb kept only the in-frame ones, dropping some. The sample lists 11,000 to 15,000 clones, 80% to 90% seen once, with over 13% in the top ten. Sequences were derived from peripheral blood, sampled from a patient treated with radiotherapy plus ipilimumab. These receptors came from a human donor with non-small cell lung cancer that progressed on radiotherapy plus ipilimumab. Some clones in this sample may be carry-over from other donors' samples.

Concerning this clone itself: This sample includes further DNA sequences coding for the same CDR3. The V and J genes are TRBV9 and TRBJ2-7; tentatively, D is TRBD2 (7 bases). The germline V gene has CDR1 SGDLS and CDR2 YYNGEE. Trimming left V 2 bases short and J 5 bases short, with 20 bases between. The CDR3 sequence is 16 residues long. For the CDR3, the DNA is TGTGCCAGCAGCGTGACCCCGGGACGGGGGGACAACGAGCAGTACTTC. Its translation: CASSVTPGRGDNEQYF.

The chain couples TRBV7-2 to TRBJ2-1; D is perhaps TRBD2 (6 bases). Looked up from germline, CDR1 is SGHTA and CDR2 is FQGNSA. The CDR3 is made up of 15 amino acids. The V end was cut by 3 bases, the J end by 2 bases, with 11 bases between. CDR3 amino acids: CASSFSSAAYNEQFF. The CDR3 DNA is TGTGCCAGCAGCTTCTCTAGCGCCGCCTACAATGAGCAGTTCTTC.

The chain employs TRBV5-1 and TRBJ2-7, with a weak D call TRBD1 (6 bases). V dropped 0 bases and J dropped 2 bases, with 9 bases sitting between them. Germline assignment: CDR1 SGHRS and CDR2 YFSETQ. The length of the CDR3 is 14 residues. The CDR3 nucleotides read TGCGCCAGCAGCTTGGACAGGGTGACCTACGAGCAGTACTTC. Its protein product is CASSLDRVTYEQYF. Full variable domain (remainder filled in from reference TRBV5-1 and TRBJ2-7): KAGVTQTPRYLIKTRGQQVTLSCSPISGHRSVSWYQQTPGQGLQFLFEYFSETQRNKGNFPGRFSGRQFSNSRSEMNVSTLELGDSALYLCASSLDRVTYEQYFGPGTRLTVT.

This clone was seen only a few times. This chain links TRBV5-1 with TRBJ1-1; D unclear. Per the germline V gene, CDR1 is SGHRS and CDR2 is YFSETQ. The CDR3 length is 13 residues. V was shortened by 0 bases and J by 8 bases, with 11 bases between the two germline ends. CDR3 bases: TGCGCCAGCAGCTTGGGGAGTGCGGGAGAAGCTTTCTTT. Its translation: CASSLGSAGEAFF. Using reference TRBV5-1 and TRBJ1-1 for the parts outside the CDR3, the full variable domain is KAGVTQTPRYLIKTRGQQVTLSCSPISGHRSVSWYQQTPGQGLQFLFEYFSETQRNKGNFPGRFSGRQFSNSRSEMNVSTLELGDSALYLCASSLGSAGEAFFGQGTRLTVV.

This sequence joins TRBV19 and TRBJ1-1; D may be TRBD1 (6 bases). The CDR3 length is 16 residues. V was shortened by 5 bases and J by 1 base, with 17 bases between the two germline ends. Germline V CDR1 and CDR2: LNHDA, SQIVND (reference sequence). This CDR3 is CASSVAALRGNTEAFF. CDR3 coding DNA: TGTGCCAGTAGTGTCGCAGCCCTCAGGGGGAACACTGAAGCTTTCTTT.

The chain's CDR3 is CARSFSTSGRVAGELFF. Written as DNA, the CDR3 is TGTGCCAGAAGCTTCTCGACTAGCGGGAGGGTTGCCGGGGAGCTGTTTTTT. The V and J genes are TRBV5-3 and TRBJ2-2; 14 bases are shared with TRBD2. TRBV5-3 has ORF status, its function being uncertain. The CDR3 has 17 residues. The ends lost 2 bases at V and 6 bases at J; junction bases unmatched: 6.

This chain links TRBV27 with TRBJ2-3; 10 bases are a match to TRBD2. The CDR3 has 16 residues. Germline-derived CDR1 and CDR2 are MNHEY and SMNVEV (reference sequence). The V gene end was trimmed by 5 bases and the J gene end by 0 bases; junction bases not matched to a gene: 5. For the CDR3, the DNA is TGTGCCAGCAGTCCCTTAGCGGGGGGTAGCACAGATACGCAGTATTTT. It specifies CASSPLAGGSTDTQYF.

This clone has just a few counts. The J gene is TRBJ1-3, the V gene TRBV5-1, with D possibly being TRBD1 (6 bases). The V gene lost 3 bases and the J gene lost 0 bases, with 10 bases spanning the gap. This CDR3 contains 15 residues. Germline V CDR1 and CDR2: SGHRS, YFSETQ. This CDR3 reads CASSSTGSSGNTIYF. In DNA form, the CDR3 reads TGCGCCAGCAGCTCCACAGGGAGCTCTGGAAACACCATATATTTT.

The chain joins TRBV7-6 to TRBJ2-1, with D possibly being TRBD2 (6 bases). CDR1 and CDR2 (germline): SGHVS, FNYEAQ. Trimming took 3 bases from V and 4 from J, leaving 13 bases between them. The CDR3 has 15 residues. The CDR3 loop reads CASSLASVVYNEQFF. The DNA for the CDR3 is TGTGCCAGCAGCTTGGCTAGCGTAGTATACAATGAGCAGTTCTTC.

The J gene is TRBJ1-4, the V gene TRBV27; 9 bases agree with TRBD1. Germline V lookup: CDR1 MNHEY, CDR2 SMNVEV (reference sequence). V lost 5 bases to trimming and J lost 7 bases; unmatched junction nucleotides: 11. The CDR3 is 16 residues long. Here the CDR3 DNA reads TGTGCCAGCAGTAACAGGGGGCGGACCACTGGTGAAAAACTGTTTTTT. The encoded protein is CASSNRGRTTGEKLFF. Using reference TRBV27 and TRBJ1-4 for the parts outside the CDR3, the full variable domain is EAQVTQNPRYLITVTGKKLTVTCSQNMNHEYMSWYRQDPGLGLRQIYYSMNVEVTDKGDVPEGYKVSRKEKRNFPLILESPSPNQTSLYFCASSNRGRTTGEKLFFGSGTQLSVL.

This chain joins TRBV5-1 and TRBJ2-3, with 14 bases aligning to TRBD2. Unmatched junction bases numbered 6, after V lost 0 bases and J lost 9 bases. The germline CDR1 and CDR2 sequences are SGHRS and YFSETQ. This CDR3 contains 16 residues. The chain's CDR3 is CASSLGLAGGQRTQYF. CDR3 DNA: TGCGCCAGCAGCTTGGGACTAGCGGGAGGGCAGAGGACGCAGTATTTT.

The J gene is TRBJ2-7, the V gene TRBV5-1; 8 nucleotides line up with TRBD2. The CDR3 consists of 17 residues. J lost 5 bases, V lost 4 bases, and 17 bases had no gene match. Germline CDR1 and CDR2: SGHRS and YFSETQ. CDR3 protein: CASSLGLAGLGINEQYF. In DNA form, the CDR3 reads TGCGCCAGCAGCCTTGGTCTTGCGGGACTAGGGATTAACGAGCAGTACTTC.

The chain combines TRBV7-9 with TRBJ1-2, with 11 nucleotides matching TRBD1. The CDR3 sequence is 16 residues long. Losses at the gene ends were 3 bases for V and 4 bases for J; bases not matched to a gene: 7. Germline CDR1 and CDR2: SEHNR and FQNEAQ (reference sequence). The CDR3, as DNA: TGTGCCAGCAGCTTGGGACAGGGGGGAGAGGGCTATGGCTACACCTTC. Protein: CASSLGQGGEGYGYTF. Variable domain in full (rest from reference TRBV7-9 and TRBJ1-2): DTGVSQNPRHKITKRGQNVTFRCDPISEHNRLYWYRQTLGQGPEFLTYFQNEAQLEKSRLLSDRFSAERPKGSFSTLEIQRTEQGDSAMYLCASSLGQGGEGYGYTFGSGTRLTVV.

The J gene is TRBJ2-7, the V gene TRBV4-1, with TRBD2 matching over 11 bases. The CDR3 loop spans 17 amino acids. Unmatched junction bases numbered 8, after V lost 4 bases and J lost 0 bases. CDR1 MGHRA and CDR2 YSYEKL come from the germline V gene. CDR3 bases: TGCGCCAGCAGCCGAGGGGGACTAGCGGCTCCCTCCTACGAGCAGTACTTC. It encodes CASSRGGLAAPSYEQYF.

This clone is a singleton in its sample. This chain links TRBV13 with TRBJ1-1; TRBD1 agrees at 10 bases. V shed 5 bases and J 1 base; nucleotides not matched to a gene: 7. This CDR3 contains 16 residues. Germline lookup yields CDR1 PRHDT and CDR2 FYEKMQ (reference sequence). The CDR3 nucleotides are TGTGCCAGCAGCCATCTGGACAGGGGGAGGAACACTGAAGCTTTCTTT. It translates to CASSHLDRGRNTEAFF.

The chain is built from TRBV7-6 and TRBJ1-1; D is possibly TRBD1 (5 bases). The CDR3 covers 12 residues. CDR1 is SGHVS and CDR2 is FNYEAQ in the germline V gene. V was pared by 4 bases and J by 7 bases, with 10 bases between. The CDR3 is CASSSRQGEAFF. The CDR3 DNA reads as TGTGCCAGCAGCTCAAGGCAGGGTGAAGCTTTCTTT.

The chain links TRBV11-3 to TRBJ2-1, with a tentative D call TRBD2 (5 bases). The ends were cut back, 5 bases at V and 2 bases at J, with 13 bases in the middle. Germline V gene sequence: CDR1 SGHNT, CDR2 YENEEA. The CDR3 is 15 amino acids. The DNA for the CDR3 is TGTGCCAGCAGCGCAGGAGGCAGTACCTACAATGAGCAGTTCTTC. Encoded protein: CASSAGGSTYNEQFF.

The gene calls are TRBV9 and TRBJ2-1, with D unclear. Per germline, CDR1 SGDLS and CDR2 YYNGEE. The V and J ends lost 3 bases and 1 base respectively, with 8 bases between them. This CDR3 region has 14 residues. CDR3 residues: CASSGGRSYNEQFF. The DNA for the CDR3 is TGTGCCAGCAGCGGAGGTAGATCCTACAATGAGCAGTTCTTC.

The rearrangement uses TRBV10-3 and TRBJ1-2, with 9 bases matching TRBD1. Germline CDR1 is ENHRY and CDR2 is SYGVKD. The CDR3 is made up of 17 amino acids. With V trimmed by 6 bases and J by 3 bases, 14 bases remained unmatched. In DNA, the CDR3 is TGTGCCATCAGAAGATTAGCACAGGGGGCTGGTGACTATGGCTACACCTTC. Encoded protein: CAIRRLAQGAGDYGYTF.

This clone appeared once. The chain couples TRBV5-1 to TRBJ1-2; D is possibly TRBD1 (6 bases). From germline, CDR1 is SGHRS and CDR2 YFSETQ. Trimming took 5 bases from V and 5 from J, leaving 13 bases between them. The CDR3 extends over 13 amino acids. The CDR3 region is CASRPSTGYGYTF. In DNA, the CDR3 is TGCGCCAGCAGGCCATCCACAGGGTATGGCTACACCTTC.

This sequence joins TRBV10-3 and TRBJ2-5; TRBD2 matches at 9 bases. The junction had 10 bases not matched to a gene; V was cut back by 6 bases and J by 5 bases. The CDR3 runs 15 residues. CDR1 and CDR2 from the germline V gene are ENHRY and SYGVKD. Written as DNA, the CDR3 is TGTGCCATCAGCCCAATAGCGGGAGCCAGGGAGACCCAGTACTTC. Protein: CAISPIAGARETQYF.

The chain employs TRBV2 and TRBJ2-5; 10 bases fit TRBD2. V shed 7 bases, J shed 5 bases, and the junction held 1 base outside the gene matches. The CDR3 has 12 residues. Germline V gene lookup returns CDR1 SNHLY and CDR2 FYNNEI. The CDR3 is CASMTSGETQYF. For the CDR3, the DNA is TGTGCCAGCATGACTAGCGGGGAGACCCAGTACTTC.